This TCR beta chain is drawn from a study of Ad26.COV2.S vaccination and SARS-CoV-2 variants. Study-level information: Each vaccinee took Ad26.COV2.S intramuscularly, once or twice 56 days apart.

Deletions cut 2 bases from V and 4 bases from J, with 12 bases between. The CDR3 runs 14 residues. Per the germline V gene, CDR1 is SGHRS and CDR2 is YFSETQ. As to treatment: 15 to 20 received Ad26.COV2.S at low or high dose, single or two shots; roughly five received placebo; per-sample allocation not given. Sample collection was performed on day 63 after the first vaccine or placebo injection. The donor's status was that of an adult aged 18-55 years in Boston. Measured with immunoSEQ multiplex PCR; TCRdb has only the in-frame clones, and not every one. The profile shows about 390,000 clones, 75% to 90% of them singletons. Notes on the study in general: Substantial response breadth was reportedly seen for spike-specific CD8+ and CD4+ T cells after vaccination. Quantification of TCR breadth and depth may have yielded underestimates of total T cell responses.

On this clone itself: Its antigen is currently unknown.

V and J are TRBV5-1 and TRBJ1-2; D is unresolved. This clonotype was obtained from a person between 18 and 60 years old who received the Ad26.COV2.S COVID-19 vaccine or a placebo. Source: peripheral blood, taken in a trial of Ad26.COV2.S vaccine versus placebo. CDR3 amino acids: CASSFGSSPYGYTF. Here the CDR3 DNA reads TGCGCCAGCAGCTTTGGCTCGTCCCCCTATGGCTACACCTTC.